The T cell receptor beta chain described here comes from a study of blood T cell repertoires in COVID-19. The germline CDR1 and CDR2 sequences are MDHEN and SYDVKM. The CDR3 loop spans 14 amino acids. Trimming cost V 3 bases and J 7 bases, with 15 bases left between them. Generated by immunoSEQ multiplex PCR, the TCRdb table keeps only in-frame clones and is missing some. The table includes more than 250,000 clones, approximately 85% detected once. This clonotype was obtained from a woman in her forties or fifties with acute or convalescent COVID-19. The chain employs TRBV28 and TRBJ2-5; D is perhaps TRBD2 (5 bases). Sequencing was performed on peripheral blood. The CDR3 nucleotides read TGTGCCAGCAGTTTCCCCAGAGGGAGTGGGACCCAGTACTTC. It is translated as CASSFPRGSGTQYF. Complete variable domain (other parts from reference TRBV28 and TRBJ2-5): DVKVTQSSRYLVKRTGEKVFLECVQDMDHENMFWYRQDPGLGLRLIYFSYDVKMKEKGDIPEGYSVSREKKERFSLILESASTNQTSMYLCASSFPRGSGTQYFGPGTRLLVL.